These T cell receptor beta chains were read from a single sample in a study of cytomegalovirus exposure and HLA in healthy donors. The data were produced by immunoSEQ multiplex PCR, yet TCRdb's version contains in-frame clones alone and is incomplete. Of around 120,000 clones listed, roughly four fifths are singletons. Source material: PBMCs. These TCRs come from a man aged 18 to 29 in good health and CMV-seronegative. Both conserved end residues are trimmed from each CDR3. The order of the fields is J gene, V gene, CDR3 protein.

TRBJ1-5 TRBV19 ASSTDRAGNQPQH
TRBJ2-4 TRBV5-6 ASSFWDREIIQY
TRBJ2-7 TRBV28 ATGLAVGSYEQY
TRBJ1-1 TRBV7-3 ASSSYRGSEAF
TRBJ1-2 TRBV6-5 ASSYAGQGYT
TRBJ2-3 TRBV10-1 ASSESLAGADTQY
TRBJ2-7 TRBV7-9 SSSRVSADEQY
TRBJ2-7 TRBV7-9 ASSPYDRVLARSSYEQY
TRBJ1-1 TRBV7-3 ASSLGQAVNTEAF
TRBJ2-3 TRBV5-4 ASSSLRAGGPTDTQY
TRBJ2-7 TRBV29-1 SVARSSYEQY
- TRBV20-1 REGSEQY
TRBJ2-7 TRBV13 ASSLGSANYEQY
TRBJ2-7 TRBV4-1 ASSQVDQGVYEQY
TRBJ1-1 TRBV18 ASSRTDSNTEAF
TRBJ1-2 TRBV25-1 ASSESQGLGYGYT
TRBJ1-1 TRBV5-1 ASSQEGGTEAF
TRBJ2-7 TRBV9 ASSVGWGTTYEQY
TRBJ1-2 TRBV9 ASSVGGANYGYT
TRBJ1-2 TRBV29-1 SVDAGPFYGYT
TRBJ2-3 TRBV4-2 ASSPTGTGGADTQY
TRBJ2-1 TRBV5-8 ASSLYNEQF
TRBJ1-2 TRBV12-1 ASNRYKGDSENYGYT
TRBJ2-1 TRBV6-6 ASRRTSGGDNEQF
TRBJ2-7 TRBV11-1 ASSLQGQGEEQY
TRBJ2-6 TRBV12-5 ASAHSGANVLT
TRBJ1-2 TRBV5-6 ASRLLTVNYGYT
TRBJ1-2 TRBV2 ASSEKGDGYT
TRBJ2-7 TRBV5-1 ASSLDTTGVSYEQY
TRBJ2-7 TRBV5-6 ASSATTGSFYEQY
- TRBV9 ASSVVLAGSSYEQY
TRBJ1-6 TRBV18 ASSPYAGRNSPLH
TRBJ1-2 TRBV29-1 SVVGEEGLNYGYT
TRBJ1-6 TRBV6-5 ASSYDGSRNSPLH
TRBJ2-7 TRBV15 ATSRERLAGGAKNYEQY
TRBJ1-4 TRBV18 ASSRTGTNEKLF
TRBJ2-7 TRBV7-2 ASSWPGRGLYEQY
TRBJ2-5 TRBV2 ASSSTGDGTQY
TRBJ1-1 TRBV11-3 ASSLRRNTEAF
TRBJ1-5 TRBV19 ASSPYRGGGQPQH
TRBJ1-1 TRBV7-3 ASSAERGAGEAF
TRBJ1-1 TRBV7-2 ASSRPKGFTEAF
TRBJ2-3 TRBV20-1 SAPNGGTQY
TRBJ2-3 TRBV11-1 ASSFTGETDTQY
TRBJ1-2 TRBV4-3 ASSQTGGDSYGYT
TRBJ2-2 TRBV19 ASKRGGLTTGELF